The 21 T cell receptor beta chains presented below share a single source sample, sequenced in a study of metastatic and nonmetastatic thyroid tumors. Every patient was untreated before thyroid surgery. With MiXCR, TCRdb called clones anew from the PCR reads. The sample consists of roughly 59,000 clones, about 16% of them appearing once. The sample taken for sequencing was blood. These receptors originate from a male donor with papillary thyroid cancer or a benign thyroid nodule (not recorded which). Some clones in this sample may be carry-over from other donors' samples.

The rearrangement uses TRBV28 and TRBJ1-2; D is uncertain. In germline, CDR1 is MDHEN, CDR2 SYDVKM. The CDR3 has 15 amino acids. Between the trimmed V and J ends, which lost 10 bases and 5 bases, there was a span of 23 bases. CDR3 nucleotide sequence: TGTGCCATCACCTTTGGAGGCAGTTTGGGGTATGGCTACACCTTC. This codes for CAITFGGSLGYGYTF.

The rearrangement joins TRBV7-2 to TRBJ1-1; maybe TRBD1 (5 bases). Per the germline V gene, CDR1 is SGHTA and CDR2 is FQGNSA. The CDR3 is made up of 13 amino acids. V was shortened by 0 bases and J by 5 bases, with 7 bases between the two germline ends. The CDR3 nucleotides are TGTGCCAGCAGCTTAGCGGGGGTGACTGAAGCTTTCTTT. As protein: CASSLAGVTEAFF.

This clone was counted a few times. The genes are TRBV6-1 and TRBJ2-2; TRBD1 agrees at 9 bases. This CDR3 region has 15 residues. Looked up from germline, CDR1 is MNHNS and CDR2 is SASEGT. The junction had 7 bases not matched to a gene; V was cut back by 5 bases and J by 6 bases. The CDR3 DNA sequence: TGTGCCAGCAGTCCCTGGACAGGGGCATCCGGGGAGCTGTTTTTT. Translated: CASSPWTGASGELFF.

On this clone itself: This may come from a read error, since a much larger clone is one base off. The J gene is TRBJ2-7, the V gene TRBV9; TRBD1 agrees at 7 bases. CDR3 length: 15 amino acids. With 4 bases clipped from V and 5 bases from J, the junction kept 12 bases outside the gene matches. Germline-derived CDR1 and CDR2 are SGDLS and YYNGEE. The CDR3 sequence: CASSLGGRGTDEQYF. The CDR3 bases are TGTGCCAGCAGCTTAGGGGGCAGGGGAACGGACGAGCAGTACTTC.

The sample holds many counts of this clone. This chain links TRBV20-1 with TRBJ2-3; D remains ambiguous. V was cut by 0 bases and J by 5 bases, with 18 bases left in between. The CDR3 loop spans 16 amino acids. Germline V lookup: CDR1 DFQATT, CDR2 SNEGSKA (reference sequence). As DNA, the CDR3 is TGCAGTGCTAGAGATTTCCTGGAGTCTGAAGAAGATACGCAGTATTTT. This sequence encodes CSARDFLESEEDTQYF.

As regards this clone: Since a much larger clone is just one base distant, this may be a read error. The rearrangement uses TRBV5-6 and TRBJ1-3; possibly TRBD1 for D (6 bases). The CDR3 sequence is 14 residues long. Germline lookup yields CDR1 SGHDT and CDR2 YYEEEE. In nucleotides, the CDR3 is TGTGCCAACAGCTTCGGCAGGGGAGGAAACACCATATATTTT. This sequence encodes CANSFGRGGNTIYF.

The J gene is TRBJ1-4, the V gene TRBV18, with D uncertain. Trimming took off 5 bases at V and 3 bases at J, with 19 bases between the two ends. The CDR3 extends over 17 amino acids. Germline V gene lookup returns CDR1 KGHSH and CDR2 LQKENI. In nucleotides, the CDR3 is TGTGCCAGCTCAATATCTGACAACAGTCCCTCTAATGAAAAACTGTTTTTT. Translation gives CASSISDNSPSNEKLFF.

The table lists this clone with a few counts. V is TRBV9 and J is TRBJ2-2, with a possible D match to TRBD1 (6 bases). The ends were cut back, 3 bases at V and 0 bases at J, with 12 bases in the middle. The CDR3 extends over 16 amino acids. Germline V gene data show CDR1 as SGDLS and CDR2 as YYNGEE. CDR3 amino acids: CASSALAGANTGELFF. In nucleotides, the CDR3 is TGTGCCAGCAGCGCATTGGCAGGGGCGAACACCGGGGAGCTGTTTTTT.

The chain is built from TRBV6-1 and TRBJ1-5; D gene ambiguous. This CDR3 has 15 amino acids. Germline V gene data show CDR1 as MNHNS and CDR2 as SASEGT. V was clipped by 7 bases and J by 1 base, with 14 bases between them. CDR3 region: CASTEIPGSNQPQHF. The CDR3 coding sequence is TGTGCCAGCACGGAAATCCCAGGCAGCAATCAGCCCCAGCATTTT.

In its sample, this clone was seen many times. This chain connects TRBV19 to TRBJ2-2; no firm D call. V was trimmed by 1 base and J by 4 bases, leaving 1 base between them. CDR3 length equals 12 residues. CDR1 LNHDA and CDR2 SQIVND come from the germline V gene (reference sequence). The CDR3: CASSIGTGELFF. CDR3 bases: TGTGCCAGTAGTATAGGCACCGGGGAGCTGTTTTTT.

The rearrangement joins TRBV11-2 to TRBJ2-2; 11 bases fit TRBD2. The CDR3 covers 18 residues. J lost 4 bases, V lost 1 base, and 8 bases had no gene match. The germline V gene has CDR1 SGHAT and CDR2 FQNNGV. The CDR3 region is CASSLGLAGGLGTGELFF. The CDR3 coding sequence is TGTGCCAGCAGCTTAGGTCTAGCGGGGGGTTTGGGCACCGGGGAGCTGTTTTTT.

There are many counts of this clone. CDR3 sequence (DNA): TGTGCCTGGAGAATGGGACAGGGAATCGAGCAGTACTTC. This encodes CAWRMGQGIEQYF. The chain is built from TRBV30 and TRBJ2-7; 9 positions agree with TRBD1. The CDR3 is 13 residues long. The V and J ends lost 3 bases and 6 bases, in that order; junction bases with no gene match: 6. Germline lookup yields CDR1 GTSNPN and CDR2 SVGIG (reference sequence).

In this sample, this clone turned up a few times. This CDR3 is missing its conserved last phenylalanine or tryptophan, likely due to a read error. The V call is TRBV15, the J call TRBJ2-1; D remains unclear. Germline CDR1 is LNHNV and CDR2 is YYDKDF (reference sequence). The CDR3 is 15 amino acids. The chain's CDR3 is CAISRQGSDYNEQFL. Here the CDR3 DNA reads TGTGCCATCAGCAGGCAAGGATCGGACTACAATGAGCAGTTCCTC.

V and J are TRBV13 and TRBJ2-1; 14 bases align to TRBD2. Germline CDR1 and CDR2: PRHDT and FYEKMQ (reference sequence). The CDR3 has 15 residues. Trimming removed 7 bases from V and 9 bases from J; junction bases left unmatched: 8. As DNA, the CDR3 is TGTGCCAGCACCGGACTAGCGGGAGGTAGAGGTGAGCAGTTCTTC. This translates into CASTGLAGGRGEQFF.

This rearrangement joins TRBV11-2 to TRBJ1-6, with D possibly TRBD1 on 5 matching bases. Germline loops: CDR1 SGHAT, CDR2 FQNNGV. The germline V and J ends were trimmed by 1 base and 5 bases, with 15 bases remaining between them. The CDR3 loop spans 17 amino acids. The CDR3 DNA sequence: TGTGCCAGCAGCTTAGTAGGGCGGGGCGCGAATAATTCACCCCTCCACTTT. This translates into CASSLVGRGANNSPLHF. The full variable domain, its missing parts supplied by reference TRBV11-2 and TRBJ1-6, is EAGVAQSPRYKIIEKRQSVAFWCNPISGHATLYWYQQILGQGPKLLIQFQNNGVVDDSQLPKDRFSAERLKGVDSTLKIQPAKLEDSAVYLCASSLVGRGANNSPLHFGNGTRLTVT.

In regard to this clone: Being one base from a much bigger clone, this may be a read error. This chain uses TRBV15 with TRBJ2-5; D unresolved. CDR3 length: 13 amino acids. V lost 0 bases and J 2 bases, leaving 4 bases between the germline ends. Germline V gene sequence: CDR1 LNHNV, CDR2 YYDKDF (reference sequence). CDR3 sequence (DNA): TGTGCCACCAGCAGAGATGGGCAAGAGACCCAGTACTTC. The encoded protein is CATSRDGQETQYF.

At least ten counts were recorded for this clone. The same CDR3 arises from other DNA sequences in this sample as well. The J gene is TRBJ2-5, the V gene TRBV2, with 14 bases matching TRBD2. The CDR3 covers 17 residues. CDR1 is SNHLY and CDR2 is FYNNEI in the germline V gene. The V segment lost 7 bases and the J segment 4 bases; nucleotides outside the gene matches: 11. DNA for the CDR3: TGTGCCAGCACCCAAGAGGGGACTAGCGGGGGCGGAGAGACCCAGTACTTC. Translating gives CASTQEGTSGGGETQYF.

This clone occurred many times. The chain has TRBV6-2 or TRBV6-3 and TRBJ2-1, with 15 bases lining up with TRBD2. The CDR3 sequence is 16 residues long. In germline, CDR1 is MNHEY, CDR2 SVGEGT. V lost 2 bases to trimming and J lost 10 bases; unmatched junction nucleotides: 6. The CDR3 region has the DNA TGTGCCAGCAGTTACCTACCGGGACTAGCGGGAGGCGAGCAGTTCTTC. It yields the protein CASSYLPGLAGGEQFF.

This clone showed up just a few times. J is TRBJ2-3 and V is TRBV6-5, with D possibly TRBD2 on 6 matching bases. The CDR3 contains 16 residues. The V end was cut by 0 bases, the J end by 2 bases, with 12 bases between. The V gene's germline CDR1 is MNHEY and CDR2 SVGAGI. The CDR3 coding sequence is TGTGCCAGCAGTTACTCGATTCGGGAGCTCACAGATACGCAGTATTTT. Translation gives CASSYSIRELTDTQYF.

This sequence joins TRBV30 and TRBJ1-1; TRBD1 matches 7 bases. The CDR3 is 13 residues long. V dropped 4 bases and J dropped 1; count of bases not matched to a gene: 3. Germline CDR1 GTSNPN, CDR2 SVGIG (reference sequence). The CDR3 sequence: CAWKPGGNTEAFF. CDR3 DNA: TGTGCCTGGAAACCAGGGGGGAACACTGAAGCTTTCTTT. The variable domain in full, with the rest retrieved from reference TRBV30 and TRBJ1-1, is SQTIHQWPATLVQPVGSPLSLECTVEGTSNPNLYWYRQAAGRGLQLLFYSVGIGQISSEVPQNLSASRPQDRQFILSSKKLLLSDSGFYLCAWKPGGNTEAFFGQGTRLTVV.

In this sample, this clone turned up many times. This chain connects TRBV4-2 to TRBJ2-3, with 7 bases fitting TRBD2. The V gene's germline CDR1 is LGHNA and CDR2 YNFKEQ. Trimming at V came to 0 bases and at J to 6 bases, leaving 3 bases not matched to a gene. The CDR3 extends over 14 amino acids. For the CDR3, the DNA is TGTGCCAGCAGCCAAGAAGCGGGATCCGATACGCAGTATTTT. Encoded protein: CASSQEAGSDTQYF.